This T cell receptor beta chain emerged from a study of shared clonotypes between healthy human individuals. Here immunoSEQ multiplex PCR was the method, and the copy in TCRdb shows in-frame clones only, minus some. This table holds under 2,000,000 clones, about 95% found once. CD45RO-negative, CCR7-positively selected cells formed the naive CD8 fraction, excluding terminally differentiated effector memory CD45RA+ cells. The CDR3 is 15 amino acids. CDR1 and CDR2 (germline): SGDLS, YYNGEE. With V trimmed by 4 bases and J by 2 bases, 8 bases remained unmatched. The material sequenced was naive CD8+ T cells sorted from blood. This TCR was sampled from a man younger than 35 in good health. The chain joins TRBV9 to TRBJ2-7, with 8 bases aligning to TRBD1. CDR3 DNA sequence: TGTGCCAGCAGCCTTGGACAGGGCACAACCTACGAGCAGTACTTC. Amino acids: CASSLGQGTTYEQYF.